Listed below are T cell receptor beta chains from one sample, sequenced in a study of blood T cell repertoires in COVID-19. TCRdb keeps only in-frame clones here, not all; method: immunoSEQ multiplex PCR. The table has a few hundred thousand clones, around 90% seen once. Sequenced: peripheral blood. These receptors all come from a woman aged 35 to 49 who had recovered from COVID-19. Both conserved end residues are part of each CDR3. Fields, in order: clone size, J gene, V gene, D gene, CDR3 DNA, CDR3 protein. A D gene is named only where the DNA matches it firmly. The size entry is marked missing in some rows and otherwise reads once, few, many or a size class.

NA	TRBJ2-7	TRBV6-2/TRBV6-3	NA	TGTGCCAGCAGTTACGTCGGGACTTCGAATTCCGGGCAGTACTTC	CASSYVGTSNSGQYF
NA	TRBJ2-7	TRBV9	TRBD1	TGTGCCAGCAGCGTACCGGACAGGGGACCCCCAGGGAACGAGCAGTACTTC	CASSVPDRGPPGNEQYF
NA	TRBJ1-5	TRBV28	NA	TGTGCCAGCAGTCCACAGGGAGTCAATCAGCCCCAGCATTTT	CASSPQGVNQPQHF
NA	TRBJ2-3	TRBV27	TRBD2	TGTGCCAGCAGTTGGGCTAGCGGGAGCGGAACAGATACGCAGTATTTT	CASSWASGSGTDTQYF
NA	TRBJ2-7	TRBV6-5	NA	TGTGCCAGCAGGGAGCTCCTAAGCTCCTACGAGCAGTACTTC	CASRELLSSYEQYF
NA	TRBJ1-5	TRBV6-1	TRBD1	TGTGCCAGCAGTGATGCGGGGACAGGGTATCAGCCCCAGCATTTT	CASSDAGTGYQPQHF
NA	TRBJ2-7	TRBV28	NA	TGTGCGGGGGGACCATTAGCCTCCGAGCAGTACTTC	CAGGPLASEQYF
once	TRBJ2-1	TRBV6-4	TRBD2	TGTGCCAGCAGTGCCTCTCCGGGACTAGCGGTTTTCGTGGCGAAGCCCCCGTCCTACAATGAGCAGTTCTTC	CASSASPGLAVFVAKPPSYNEQFF
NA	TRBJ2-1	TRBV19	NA	TGTGCCAGTAGTATTTCACTAAGCTCCTACAATGAGCAGTTCTTC	CASSISLSSYNEQFF
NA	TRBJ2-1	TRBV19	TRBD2	TGTGCCAGTAGTATCACTAGCGGGAGTCCCACCTACAATGAGCAGTTCTTC	CASSITSGSPTYNEQFF
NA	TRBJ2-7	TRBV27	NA	TGTGCCAGCAGTTTAGGGCTAGGCGGGACTGAGCAGTACTTC	CASSLGLGGTEQYF
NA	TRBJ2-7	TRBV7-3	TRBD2	TGTGCCAGCAGCTTAACGGCTAGCGGAGCCTACGAGCAGTACTTC	CASSLTASGAYEQYF
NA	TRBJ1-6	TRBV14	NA	TGTGCCAGCAGCCAAGGGGCAGGGCCCTATTCACCCCTCCACTTT	CASSQGAGPYSPLHF
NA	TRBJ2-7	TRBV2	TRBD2	TGTGCCAGCATAACGGATAGCGGGGGCGAGCAGTACTTC	CASITDSGGEQYF
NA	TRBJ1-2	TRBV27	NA	TGTGCCAGCGGTGAGGGCCATGGCTACACCTTC	CASGEGHGYTF
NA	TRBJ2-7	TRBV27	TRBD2	TGTGCCAGCAGTAGGGGACTAGCGGGAGTCGAGCAGTACTTC	CASSRGLAGVEQYF